The 8 T cell receptor beta chains below come from one sample, sequenced in a study of blood T cell repertoires in COVID-19. The repertoire was sequenced with immunoSEQ multiplex PCR; TCRdb's copy has only in-frame clones and lacks some. Found here are some 160,000 clones, roughly 80% of them singletons; the top ten hold around 8%. The specimen was peripheral blood. Receptors originate from a woman at least 80 years old with COVID-19, enrolled during active disease.

This chain connects TRBV28 to TRBJ2-5; D might be TRBD1 (6 bases). This CDR3 has 14 residues. Deletions cut 5 bases from V and 0 bases from J, with 10 bases between. Germline V CDR1 and CDR2: MDHEN, SYDVKM. The CDR3 nucleotides are TGTGCCAGCAGTAAGGACAGCTACCAAGAGACCCAGTACTTC. It encodes CASSKDSYQETQYF.

This clone appeared a few times. This chain connects TRBV12-5 to TRBJ2-2; 7 nucleotides match TRBD1. Germline CDR1 and CDR2: LGHNT and FRNRAP. This CDR3 is built from 16 residues. The J segment lost 7 bases and the V segment lost 2 bases, leaving 10 bases of the junction unmatched. The CDR3 sequence: CASGLTRTGWVGELFF. CDR3 in DNA: TGTGCTAGTGGTTTGACCAGGACAGGTTGGGTCGGGGAGCTGTTTTTT.

The chain joins TRBV5-1 to TRBJ2-7; perhaps TRBD1 as D (5 bases). The CDR3 contains 15 residues. V was trimmed by 1 base and J by 0 bases, leaving 11 bases between them. CDR1 is SGHRS and CDR2 is YFSETQ in the germline V gene. The CDR3 nucleotides read TGCGCCAGCAGCTTGTACGGACACCCCTCCTACGAGCAGTACTTC. Its translation is CASSLYGHPSYEQYF.

The V call is TRBV28, the J call TRBJ1-2; no firm D call. The CDR3 runs to 15 residues. Looked up from germline, CDR1 is MDHEN and CDR2 is SYDVKM. Trimming removed 7 bases from V and 3 bases from J, with 18 bases in between. The CDR3 loop is CASTPPGFLDYGYTF. The CDR3 DNA follows: TGTGCCAGCACCCCCCCGGGGTTTTTGGACTATGGCTACACCTTC.

This clone occurred once. CDR3 residues: CASSHTGLAGGTQYF. The CDR3 coding sequence is TGTGCCAGCAGCCATACGGGACTAGCGGGGGGGACCCAGTACTTC. The rearrangement joins TRBV3-1 (or the pseudogene TRBV3-2) to TRBJ2-5; 15 nucleotides agree with TRBD2. Germline V gene lookup returns CDR1 LGHDT and CDR2 YNNKEL (reference sequence). V was clipped by 3 bases and J by 7 bases; unmatched bases: 3. The CDR3 spans 15 residues.

DNA of the CDR3: TGTGCCAGCAGCGTGGGCGGGGTAAGCACAGATACGCAGTATTTT. Amino acids: CASSVGGVSTDTQYF. The J gene is TRBJ2-3, the V gene TRBV9; D possibly corresponds to TRBD2 (6 bases). The germline V gene encodes CDR1 SGDLS and CDR2 YYNGEE. Trimming removed 2 bases from V and 0 bases from J, with 10 bases in between. The CDR3 consists of 15 residues.

The chain uses TRBV7-9 and TRBJ2-1; D possibly corresponds to TRBD1 (6 bases). The CDR3 is made up of 14 amino acids. CDR1 is SEHNR and CDR2 is FQNEAQ in the germline V gene (reference sequence). Trimming took off 10 bases at V and 4 bases at J, with 17 bases between the two ends. The CDR3 region has the DNA TGTGCCACGGTTTACCGGGACATATACAATGAGCAGTTCTTC. Translating it yields CATVYRDIYNEQFF.

The chain is built from TRBV2 and TRBJ1-1, with D possibly being TRBD1 (5 bases). The CDR3 sequence is 15 residues long. The V end was cut by 6 bases, the J end by 2 bases, with 16 bases between. CDR1 SNHLY and CDR2 FYNNEI come from the germline V gene. CDR3 sequence reads: CASREQGVYNTEAFF. Here the CDR3 DNA reads TGTGCCAGCAGGGAGCAGGGTGTTTATAACACTGAAGCTTTCTTT.